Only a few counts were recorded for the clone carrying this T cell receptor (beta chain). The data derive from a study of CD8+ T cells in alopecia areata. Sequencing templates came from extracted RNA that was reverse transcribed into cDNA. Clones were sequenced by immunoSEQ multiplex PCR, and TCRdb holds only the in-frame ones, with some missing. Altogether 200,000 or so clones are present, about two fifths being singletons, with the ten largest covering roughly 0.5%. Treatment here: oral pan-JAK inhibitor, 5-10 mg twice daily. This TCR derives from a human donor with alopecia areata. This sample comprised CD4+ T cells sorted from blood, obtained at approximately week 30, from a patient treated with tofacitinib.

The CDR3 loop is CASSQEKQGKRRAFF. The CDR3 DNA follows: TGTGCCAGCAGCCAAGAGAAACAGGGTAAAAGGCGAGCTTTCTTT. V usage is TRBV4-2 and J usage is TRBJ1-1; TRBD1 is a possible D gene (6 bases). The V and J ends lost 0 bases and 10 bases respectively, with 18 bases between them. The germline V gene has CDR1 LGHNA and CDR2 YNFKEQ. CDR3 length equals 15 residues.